This T cell receptor beta chain was sequenced during a study of blood T cells in healthy people across ages. Combining a sample-barcoded 5' primer with a J-beta primer mix, a second PCR ran for roughly 6 to 12 cycles. Tags on each cDNA molecule came from a template-switch adaptor with 12 random nucleotides. TCRdb re-called the 5' RACE reads with MiXCR, one entry per CDR3 protein. Among some 1,800,000 distinct CDR3 sequences listed, about 39% were seen once. Trimming removed 0 bases at V and 2 bases at J, with 19 bases between. CDR1 is LGHNA and CDR2 is YSLEER in the germline V gene. This CDR3 comprises 18 residues. Of note for this clonotype: As yet, its antigen is unknown.

Study-wide results and caveats: PBMCs were not sorted, which prevented a conclusive comparison of naive versus antigen-experienced cells. Age showed a roughly linear inverse relationship with TCR beta diversity per million T cells.

Sample donors were healthy Caucasian individuals that came from Russia, aged 6 to 90. The V and J genes are TRBV4-3 and TRBJ1-1; tentative D call: TRBD1 (5 bases). Material for sequencing was blood. The receptor was isolated from a human donor in good health. The CDR3 sequence is CASSQEIGGNGGNTEAFF. CDR3 nucleotides: TGCGCCAGCAGCCAAGAGATCGGGGGGAATGGAGGAAACACTGAAGCTTTCTTT.